One and the same sample provided the 26 T cell receptor beta chains below, sequenced in a study of identical twins. TCRdb used MiXCR to reprocess the 5' RACE reads, holding one entry per CDR3 protein. The sample holds about 530,000 distinct CDR3 sequences, nearly 15% seen once. The sample also formed part of further work on yellow fever vaccine responses in identical twins.

The specimen sequenced was CD4+ T cells sorted from blood. These TCRs come from a woman aged 18-35 years in good health.

This clonotype was observed a few times. The rearrangement uses TRBV4-2 and TRBJ2-1, with TRBD2 matching over 10 bases. The CDR3 loop spans 16 amino acids. Per germline, CDR1 LGHNA and CDR2 YNFKEQ. After removal of 1 base from V and 8 bases from J, the junction contained 8 bases not matched to a gene. The CDR3 loop reads CASSQVLAGEAHEQFF. CDR3 coding DNA: TGTGCCAGCAGCCAAGTCCTAGCGGGAGAAGCACATGAGCAGTTCTTC.

This chain connects TRBV7-9 to TRBJ2-2; the D is unclear. Germline CDR1 SEHNR, CDR2 FQNEAQ (reference sequence). This CDR3 region has 16 residues. V shed 2 bases and J shed 3 bases, with 13 bases lying between them. This CDR3 is CASSLLASGDTGELFF. The CDR3 bases are TGTGCCAGCAGCTTACTGGCGAGTGGGGACACCGGGGAGCTGTTTTTT.

This clonotype was found a few times. The genes are TRBV19 and TRBJ2-4; 11 positions match TRBD2. V lost 4 bases, J lost 13 bases, and 9 bases stayed unmatched. Germline V gene lookup returns CDR1 LNHDA and CDR2 SQIVND (reference sequence). The CDR3 runs to 14 residues. DNA for the CDR3: TGTGCCAGTAGTAATGTAGCGGGGGGGCGAGTACAGTACTTC. Amino acid sequence: CASSNVAGGRVQYF. The full variable domain, with the rest looked up from reference TRBV19 and TRBJ2-4, is DGGITQSPKYLFRKEGQNVTLSCEQNLNHDAMYWYRQDPGQGLRLIYYSQIVNDFQKGDIAEGYSVSREKKESFPLTVTSAQKNPTAFYLCASSNVAGGRVQYFGAGTRLSVL.

This clonotype was seen a few times. The chain couples TRBV15 to TRBJ2-1; D uncertain. The CDR3 is 13 amino acids. V shed 0 bases and J shed 9 bases, with 9 bases lying between them. Per germline, CDR1 LNHNV and CDR2 YYDKDF (reference sequence). CDR3 DNA sequence: TGTGCCACCAGCAGAGATCGTTTGGGTGAGCAGTTCTTC. Protein: CATSRDRLGEQFF.

The J gene is TRBJ1-1, the V gene TRBV28, with TRBD1 as a possible D gene (5 bases). The CDR3 contains 14 residues. Germline loops: CDR1 MDHEN, CDR2 SYDVKM. V lost 7 bases and J lost 4, with 16 bases in between. CDR3 sequence (DNA): TGTGCCAGCACCTTGGCCGGGGCGCGCACTGAAGCTTTCTTT. This codes for CASTLAGARTEAFF. The whole variable domain, remainder taken from reference TRBV28 and TRBJ1-1, is DVKVTQSSRYLVKRTGEKVFLECVQDMDHENMFWYRQDPGLGLRLIYFSYDVKMKEKGDIPEGYSVSREKKERFSLILESASTNQTSMYLCASTLAGARTEAFFGQGTRLTVV.

This clonotype was seen a handful of times. The chain couples TRBV5-5 to TRBJ2-1; 9 nucleotides align to TRBD1. The trim removed 4 bases at V and 8 bases at J, leaving 13 bases unmatched. The CDR3 sequence is 16 residues long. Germline V CDR1 and CDR2: SGHKS, YYEKEE (reference sequence). CDR3 coding DNA: TGTGCCAGCAGCCGACGCACAGGGGGCTCGATCGATGAGCAGTTCTTC. Its protein is CASSRRTGGSIDEQFF.

V gene TRBV5-1 combines with J gene TRBJ2-7, with D perhaps TRBD1 (6 bases). This CDR3 is built from 14 residues. Germline CDR1 reads SGHRS; CDR2 reads YFSETQ. V lost 4 bases and J 2 bases, leaving 13 bases between the germline ends. For the CDR3, the DNA is TGCGCCAGCAGCCCAATTACAGGGACCTACGAGCAGTACTTC. It translates to CASSPITGTYEQYF.

This clonotype was seen a handful of times. Here the CDR3 reads CASSYLGLAGGPSYNEQFF. The CDR3 coding sequence is TGTGCCAGCAGTTACCTTGGACTAGCGGGAGGGCCGTCCTACAATGAGCAGTTCTTC. This chain joins TRBV6-5 and TRBJ2-1; 15 bases map to TRBD2. Per germline, CDR1 MNHEY and CDR2 SVGAGI. The V and J ends lost 2 bases and 1 base, in that order; junction bases with no gene match: 6. This CDR3 is 19 amino acids long.

This chain joins TRBV3-1 and TRBJ2-7; D remains ambiguous. Trimming took 0 bases from V and 4 from J, leaving 13 bases between them. Germline V CDR1 and CDR2: LGHDT, YNNKEL (reference sequence). The CDR3 length is 15 residues. This chain's CDR3 is CASSQESSPFYEQYF. The CDR3 DNA is TGTGCCAGCAGCCAAGAATCCAGCCCGTTTTACGAGCAGTACTTC.

This clonotype was observed a handful of times. The J gene is TRBJ2-2, the V gene TRBV12-3 or TRBV12-4; 9 bases fit TRBD2. V gave up 8 bases and J gave up 7 bases; unmatched junction bases: 14. The CDR3 covers 16 residues. CDR3 protein: CASYQGGGARVGELFF. CDR3 in DNA: TGTGCCAGCTACCAGGGCGGGGGGGCCAGGGTCGGGGAGCTGTTTTTT.

This clonotype was recorded a few times. The genes are TRBV24-1 and TRBJ2-1; TRBD2 might be the D (6 bases). CDR1 KGHDR and CDR2 SFDVKD come from the germline V gene. Trimming took 4 bases from V and 7 from J, leaving 19 bases between them. This CDR3 has 16 amino acids. CDR3 sequence (DNA): TGTGCCACCAGTGAGCGGCGGGAACTTTGGACAAATGAGCAGTTCTTC. It encodes CATSERRELWTNEQFF.

The genes are TRBV7-8 and TRBJ1-5; D might be TRBD1 (5 bases). In germline, CDR1 is SGHVS, CDR2 FQNEAQ. This CDR3 spans 16 amino acids. The V and J ends lost 7 bases and 0 bases respectively, with 16 bases between them. CDR3 sequence: CASTQSGGYSNQPQHF. The CDR3 region has the DNA TGTGCCAGCACCCAGAGTGGGGGTTATAGCAATCAGCCCCAGCATTTT.

The V gene is TRBV7-2, the J gene TRBJ2-1, with 10 bases lining up with TRBD2. The CDR3 is 16 residues long. J gave up 5 bases and V 5 bases, and 9 bases lay outside the gene matches. Germline CDR1 is SGHTA and CDR2 is FQGNSA. The CDR3 loop reads CASSSTGTSVNNEQFF. CDR3 nucleotides: TGTGCCAGCAGCAGCACCGGGACTAGCGTAAACAATGAGCAGTTCTTC.

J is TRBJ1-6 and V is TRBV10-3; 9 bases map to TRBD1. The germline CDR1 and CDR2 sequences are ENHRY and SYGVKD. This CDR3 contains 16 residues. V shed 2 bases and J 7 bases; nucleotides not matched to a gene: 6. CDR3 amino acids: CAISEGPGTGNSPLHF. In DNA form, the CDR3 reads TGTGCCATCAGTGAGGGTCCTGGGACAGGGAATTCACCCCTCCACTTT.

This clonotype has only a few counts. The V and J genes are TRBV29-1 and TRBJ1-4; the D gene is possibly TRBD1 (5 bases). The CDR3 sequence is 13 residues long. Germline assignment: CDR1 SQVTM and CDR2 ANQGSEA. The ends were cut back, 4 bases at V and 4 bases at J, with 10 bases in the middle. The CDR3 DNA reads as TGCAGCGTTGGTCGACAGAATAATGAAAAACTGTTTTTT. As protein: CSVGRQNNEKLFF. Based on the CDR3 plus reference TRBV29-1 and TRBJ1-4, the full variable domain is SAVISQKPSRDICQRGTSLTIQCQVDSQVTMMFWYRQQPGQSLTLIATANQGSEATYESGFVIDKFPISRPNLTFSTLTVSNMSPEDSSIYLCSVGRQNNEKLFFGSGTQLSVL.

This chain links TRBV20-1 with TRBJ1-2; unclear D gene. The CDR3 runs 12 residues. Deletions cut 1 base from V and 3 bases from J, with 6 bases between. Germline loops: CDR1 DFQATT, CDR2 SNEGSKA (reference sequence). CDR3 in amino acids: CSARVGYYGYTF. The CDR3 DNA reads as TGCAGTGCTAGAGTAGGGTACTATGGCTACACCTTC.

The rearrangement joins TRBV7-9 to TRBJ2-1, with D tentatively TRBD1 (6 bases). CDR1 SEHNR and CDR2 FQNEAQ come from the germline V gene (reference sequence). The CDR3 spans 12 residues. The V and J ends lost 5 bases and 7 bases respectively, with 9 bases between them. The CDR3 loop reads CASSPGVNEQFF. In DNA, the CDR3 is TGTGCCAGCAGCCCAGGGGTTAATGAGCAGTTCTTC.

The rearrangement uses TRBV4-2 and TRBJ1-5; D gene uncertain. This CDR3 has 17 residues. Germline V gives CDR1 LGHNA, CDR2 YNFKEQ. V lost 1 base, J lost 4 bases, and 17 bases lay in between. The CDR3 loop reads CASSQGVTPGGNQPQHF. Here the CDR3 DNA reads TGTGCCAGCAGCCAAGGGGTTACACCCGGCGGGAATCAGCCCCAGCATTTT.

This rearrangement joins TRBV2 to TRBJ2-2, with TRBD1 matching over 10 bases. The V gene end was trimmed by 6 bases and the J gene end by 6 bases; junction bases not matched to a gene: 7. This CDR3 is 15 amino acids long. Germline loops: CDR1 SNHLY, CDR2 FYNNEI. The CDR3 here is CASRDRDRGAGELFF. The CDR3 coding sequence is TGTGCCAGCAGAGACCGGGACAGGGGTGCCGGGGAGCTGTTTTTT. Using reference TRBV2 and TRBJ2-2 for the parts outside the CDR3, the full variable domain is EPEVTQTPSHQVTQMGQEVILRCVPISNHLYFYWYRQILGQKVEFLVSFYNNEISEKSEIFDDQFSVERPDGSNFTLKIRSTKLEDSAMYFCASRDRDRGAGELFFGEGSRLTVL.

This clonotype was found a few times. CDR3 protein: CASSEYGPYEQYF. As DNA, the CDR3 is TGTGCCAGCAGTGAATACGGGCCCTACGAGCAGTACTTC. This rearrangement joins TRBV2 to TRBJ2-7; D remains ambiguous. The CDR3 runs to 13 residues. Trimming shortened V by 2 bases and J by 2 bases, and 7 bases separated the two germline ends. CDR1 and CDR2 (germline): SNHLY, FYNNEI.

The chain has TRBV5-1 and TRBJ2-1; 8 nucleotides agree with TRBD2. Germline V gives CDR1 SGHRS, CDR2 YFSETQ. The junction had 10 bases not matched to a gene; V was cut back by 2 bases and J by 9 bases. The CDR3 totals 15 residues. The CDR3 DNA sequence: TGCGCCAGCAGCTTAGCGGGGGCCGCTCGGGGTGAGCAGTTCTTC. This sequence encodes CASSLAGAARGEQFF.

The V call is TRBV29-1, the J call TRBJ2-5; tentative D call: TRBD2 (6 bases). Germline V CDR1 and CDR2: SQVTM, ANQGSEA. This CDR3 contains 13 residues. The V end lost 5 bases, the J end lost 3 bases, and 13 bases lay between the germline ends. This CDR3 reads CSVPLAPKETQYF. The CDR3 region has the DNA TGCAGCGTTCCTCTAGCGCCCAAAGAGACCCAGTACTTC. The whole variable domain, filled in from reference TRBV29-1 and TRBJ2-5, reads SAVISQKPSRDICQRGTSLTIQCQVDSQVTMMFWYRQQPGQSLTLIATANQGSEATYESGFVIDKFPISRPNLTFSTLTVSNMSPEDSSIYLCSVPLAPKETQYFGPGTRLLVL.

The chain employs TRBV2 and TRBJ1-1; D ambiguous. The ends were cut back, 6 bases at V and 1 base at J, with 12 bases in the middle. Per the germline V gene, CDR1 is SNHLY and CDR2 is FYNNEI. This CDR3 comprises 14 residues. For the CDR3, the DNA is TGTGCCAGCAGGAAACCAGTCAGGAACACTGAAGCTTTCTTT. This codes for CASRKPVRNTEAFF.

The gene calls are TRBV5-1 and TRBJ1-4; 10 bases match TRBD1. The CDR3 is 13 residues long. With V trimmed by 4 bases and J by 10 bases, 4 bases remained unmatched. Germline V gives CDR1 SGHRS, CDR2 YFSETQ. The CDR3, as DNA: TGCGCCAGCAGCAATGACAGGGGGCGAAAACTGTTTTTT. Translation: CASSNDRGRKLFF.

The gene calls are TRBV7-3 and TRBJ2-2; 7 bases fit TRBD1. This CDR3 has 18 residues. The germline gives CDR1 SGHTA, CDR2 FQGTGA. V dropped 5 bases and J dropped 0; count of bases not matched to a gene: 12. The CDR3 DNA follows: TGTGCCAGCAGCCTAAGGGTATCGACAGGGACGAACACCGGGGAGCTGTTTTTT. Amino acid sequence: CASSLRVSTGTNTGELFF.

This clonotype showed up just a few times. The rearrangement links TRBV7-8 to TRBJ2-1; 9 nucleotides match TRBD2. V shed 5 bases, J shed 5 bases, and the junction held 7 bases outside the gene matches. Germline CDR1 and CDR2: SGHVS and FQNEAQ. This CDR3 region has 15 residues. The CDR3 DNA is TGTGCCAGCAGCCCTTTGGGGACTAGCAACAATGAGCAGTTCTTC. Its protein is CASSPLGTSNNEQFF. Full variable domain (rest looked up from reference TRBV7-8 and TRBJ2-1): GAGVSQSPRYKVAKRGQDVALRCDPISGHVSLFWYQQALGQGPEFLTYFQNEAQLDKSGLPSDRFFAERPEGSVSTLKIQRTQQEDSAVYLCASSPLGTSNNEQFFGPGTRLTVL.